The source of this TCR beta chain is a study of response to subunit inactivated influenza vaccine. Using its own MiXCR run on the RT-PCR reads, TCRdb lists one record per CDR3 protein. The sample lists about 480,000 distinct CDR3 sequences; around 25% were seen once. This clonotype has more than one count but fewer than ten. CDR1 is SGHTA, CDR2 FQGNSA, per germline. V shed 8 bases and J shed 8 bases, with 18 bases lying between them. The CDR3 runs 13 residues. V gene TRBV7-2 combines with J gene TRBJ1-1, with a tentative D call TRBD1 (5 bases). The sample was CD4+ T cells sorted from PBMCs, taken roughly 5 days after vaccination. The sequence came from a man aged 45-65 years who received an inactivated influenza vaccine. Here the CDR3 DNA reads TGTGCCAGCTCCACAGGAGTACGGCGGGAAGCTTTCTTT. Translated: CASSTGVRREAFF.